This T cell receptor (beta chain) is from a study of cytomegalovirus exposure and HLA in healthy donors (dated by TCRdb to about 2017). Notes on the research overall: In an earlier analysis of approximately 500 of the donors, 250 to 350 Gb of sequence data and 100 million or so unique TCR beta sequences from about 179 million T cells were reported. An early release that covered roughly 600 HLA-typed donors contained approximately 300 gigabases of sequencing data and 85 million to 100 million unique TCR sequences. The genetic ancestry cluster associated with self-reported Caucasian donors included 70% to 85% of the roughly 390 genotyped donors. The aim of the study was to test whether cataloging public T cell receptors could identify signatures of past pathogen exposure. The study profiled the T cell repertoires of under 700 subjects by immunosequencing and related them to cytomegalovirus serostatus. In addition to the first cohort of 666 subjects, a separate validation cohort of 130 or so different subjects was used. The study combined high-throughput TCR immunosequencing, statistical association of individual TCRs with disease status, and machine learning to predict cytomegalovirus infection status. To study patterns of TCR occurrence, a later analysis re-analyzed previously published TCR beta repertoires from around 700 donors and added high-resolution HLA genotyping. In the later analysis, no new phenotypic data were used to find candidate immune exposures; instead, reliance was placed on TCR beta sequences and their occurrence across donors. In an earlier analysis of roughly 540 of the donors, high-throughput TCR beta sequencing was used to judge whether each TCR beta V gene segment behaved as functional or pseudogenic. Donor age, sex, ethnicity and CMV serostatus were compiled together with the repertoire data. A later genetic analysis used genome-wide SNP genotypes for about 60% of the roughly 700 donors, treating that subset as a discovery cohort. All discovery cohort repertoires had been generated on a single sequencing platform. Class I and class II HLA loci were covered by the typing at four-digit resolution. Typing coverage differed by locus: A, B, C, DRB1 and DQB1 were typed in roughly 620-630 donors, DQA1 in around 500, DPA1 in 600 to 610, and DPB1 in around 440. Four to six DR-DQ haplotypes were handled as single units for association and clustering because linkage in the cohort was strong. Among over 350 genotyped donors of the cohort, an average of approximately 230,000 unique TCR beta nucleotide sequences were sequenced per donor, approximately 20% of them non-productive.

Receptors were amplified or captured by the immunoSEQ multiplex PCR assay. For the multiplex PCR, a mixture combining 60 forward primers for TCR Vbeta segments and 13 reverse primers for TCR Jbeta segments was used. Amplification of the CDR3 region of rearranged TCR beta genes was performed with a multiplex PCR assay on genomic DNA. The Illumina HiSeq System was used to sequence the amplified TCR beta libraries as 87-base-pair reads. Processing in the source paper ran as follows. A later analysis counted approximately 84 million unique TCR beta chains across the 690 or so repertoires, and some 11 million of these chains were shared by at least two donors. A nearest-neighbor algorithm error-corrected the raw reads and collapsed the reads into unique sequences, merging closely related sequences to remove PCR and sequencing errors. V, D and J gene segments were assigned by aligning CDR3 sequences to IMGT reference sequences. Each retained sequence needed at least a six-nucleotide match to both a V gene segment and a J gene segment. A rearrangement was called productive if the CDR3 had no stop codons and remained in frame with V and J, and every other rearrangement was called non-productive. CDR3 was defined according to IMGT convention as the region running from the second conserved V-encoded cysteine to the conserved J-encoded phenylalanine. In an earlier analysis of roughly 580 of the donors, sequences lacking an unambiguous match to a single V gene segment were excluded. An earlier analysis of 587 of the donors called V segments functional above 56.7% productive rearrangements and segregating when the between-donor standard deviation exceeded 5%. A statistical classification framework was built for diagnosing cytomegalovirus status from the catalog of TCR beta chain sequences. V and J gene assignment, in a later analysis, came from comparing TCR nucleotide sequences with IMGT/GENE-DB human TR gene sequences. The TCRdist pipeline was used in a later analysis to assign CDR3 sequences and most-parsimonious VDJ recombination scenarios. A later analysis defined each TCR beta chain by its CDR3 amino acid sequence plus V-gene family, and excluded reads lacking a unique V-gene family. In a later analysis, some 600 highly shared, low-generation-probability nucleotide sequences were removed to address suspected cross-contamination and a sequencing artifact. In a later analysis, a clonal expansion index was calculated for each public chain from normalized within-repertoire ranks of inferred template counts. In a later analysis, generation probabilities were computed using a VDJ recombination model fitted to out-of-frame rearrangements, and the results were checked against IGoR. Hypergeometric tests were used in a later analysis to score TCR-TCR, TCR-HLA and TCR-CMV co-occurrence, with a repertoire-size bias correction applied to the TCR pairs. To estimate false discovery rates, a later analysis permuted the HLA or CMV assignments 20 times. In a later analysis, co-occurring TCRs were grouped using DBSCAN, with TCRdist sequence similarity added in when clustering inside HLA-allele-positive subsets. Co-occurrence clustering excluded repertoires with fewer than 30,000 or more than 120,000 public chains, plus five with anomalous nucleotide sharing. This is the immuneACCESS table as TCRdb keeps it, with only in-frame sequences that have V and J called. A part of the clones is gone; compared with another copy, unresolved V genes explain less than half, and the rest is unexplained. The DNA was the basis for D and trimming; V, J and clone size are from that table. The sample's clone listing holds about 170,000 clones. The ten largest clonotypes hold 1% to 1.5% of the sample.

Remarks on this clone: No antigen is known for it.

Paper-wide results and their limitations: In an earlier analysis of fewer than 750 of the donors, most TCR beta V segments were observed in productive rearrangements about 90% or about 30% of the time, broadly matching IMGT annotations. A later analysis associated 16,951 TCR beta sequences with specific HLA alleles at a false discovery rate of 0.05. In a later genetic analysis, a missense DCLRE1C variant was associated with V-gene and J-gene trimming of TCR beta chains, and the association was replicated in an independent cohort. Because HLA typing was unavailable for some donors at each locus, only the typed subset was used in association tests. Most CMV-associated TCR beta chains appeared to be HLA-restricted in a later analysis, and the HLA associations seemed to be driven largely by CMV exposure. Strong co-occurrence of HLA alleles, especially DR and DQ, made assigning TCR associations to individual alleles difficult. Linkage disequilibrium might explain the correlated functional status among segregating V segments, but an unknown experimental factor could not be excluded. In this cohort, only TCR beta chains were sequenced, and detectable features were limited by the absence of alpha or paired-chain data. Because the 87-base-pair reads could not distinguish some IMGT-functional V segments, including TRBV6-2 and TRBV6-3, those segments were excluded. The authors suggested that the approach could potentially be generalized to other disease states and immunological phenotypes. Some 16 rarely observed V segments, including chromosome 9 orphons, were excluded from the earlier analysis of about 600 of the donors because counts were too low. Roughly uniform sequencing depth across donors was assumed in presence/absence analyses, although this assumption may not hold. A cluster of highly shared sequence variants was judged likely to represent a technical artifact of the sequencing pipeline. Immune exposure information for the cohort was limited to CMV serostatus. According to a later analysis, parvovirus B19, influenza, CMV and Epstein-Barr virus appeared linked to several top co-occurrence clusters. According to a later genetic analysis, donors in an Asian-associated ancestry cluster had fewer N-insertions in productive TCRs than the roughly 700-donor mean. A further reported finding was that TCR beta sequences accurately predicted the HLA-A and HLA-B alleles for most subjects in the first cohort. In both the original and validation cohorts, the classifier was reported to diagnose cytomegalovirus status with high specificity and sensitivity. A later analysis found that HLA-associated TCR beta chains were more clonally expanded and had lower generation probabilities than equally common non-associated chains. Three of the identified cytomegalovirus-associated TCR beta chains were confirmed in vitro to be specific for cytomegalovirus antigens. In a later analysis, the rate of TCR association differed among HLA loci, with DRB1 alleles having the most associated TCRs and HLA-C alleles having the fewest. Most TCR sequences were seen in very few donors, while some public TCRs were found in many individuals. In the study, about 150 TCR beta chains were listed as associated with cytomegalovirus.

CDR3 length: 15 amino acids, cysteine to phenylalanine. This entry keeps only the CDR3 DNA: 45 bases, framed from base 1. V drops 2 bases and J drops 4 bases, leaving 12 bases in between. The germline V gene supplies CDR1 MDHEN and CDR2 SYDVKM. In total, fewer than 750 healthy bone marrow donors made up the cohort. At the time of sampling, every cohort member was nominally healthy, though immune exposures that went unrecorded were likely present. The donor tested CMV seronegative, placing the donor among the approximately 360 seronegative members of the cohort. Each donor provided a peripheral blood sample, and peripheral blood mononuclear cells were used for TCR beta sequencing. Genomic DNA extraction from the blood cell samples was performed with the Qiagen DNeasy Blood Extraction Kit.

The TCR sequence derives from a woman aged 60 to 75 in good health and CMV-seronegative. The chain is encoded by TRBV28 joined to TRBJ2-1, with the identity of the D gene unclear. The sample comprised PBMCs. Here is the DNA: TGTGCCAGCAGTTTACAGGTTCAATCATACAATGAGCAGTTCTTC. The translation is CASSLQVQSYNEQFF.